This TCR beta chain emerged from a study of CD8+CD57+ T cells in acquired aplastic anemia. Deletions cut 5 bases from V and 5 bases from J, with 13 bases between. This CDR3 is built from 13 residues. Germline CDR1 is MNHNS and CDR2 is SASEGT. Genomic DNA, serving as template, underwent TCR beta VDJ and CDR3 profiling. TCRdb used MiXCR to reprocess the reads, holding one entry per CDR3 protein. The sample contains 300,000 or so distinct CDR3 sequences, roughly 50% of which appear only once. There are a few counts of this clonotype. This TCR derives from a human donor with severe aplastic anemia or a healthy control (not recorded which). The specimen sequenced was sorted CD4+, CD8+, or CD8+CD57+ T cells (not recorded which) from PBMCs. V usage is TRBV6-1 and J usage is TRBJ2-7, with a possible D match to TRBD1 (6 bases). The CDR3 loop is CASSTYRVHEQYF. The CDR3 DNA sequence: TGTGCCAGCAGTACGTACAGGGTCCACGAGCAGTACTTC.